A selection of T cell receptor beta chains follows, all from one sample in a study of blood T cell repertoires in COVID-19. This table comes from immunoSEQ multiplex PCR, and its TCRdb copy is limited to in-frame clones, with some not included. There are about 300,000 clones in the sample; more than 80% occur only once, and 1% to 1.3% lies in the top ten. Sequenced input: PBMCs or T cells enriched from blood (not recorded which). The receptors derive from a woman between 25 and 40 years old who had recovered from COVID-19. CDR3s include the opening cysteine and the closing phenylalanine or tryptophan. The order of the fields is J gene, V gene, D gene, clone size, CDR3 DNA, CDR3 protein. D genes are given only for firm matches. Clone size is given for some rows only: seen once, a few or many times, or a class if the clone is expanded.

J: TRBJ1-1; V: TRBV5-4; D: NA; size: NA; DNA: TGTGCCAGCAGCTCTGGGCCTCGGACTGAAGCTTTCTTT; CDR3: CASSSGPRTEAFF
J: TRBJ2-2; V: TRBV19; D: NA; size: NA; DNA: TGTGCCAGTAAGAACAGGCTCTTCGGCGGGGACACCGGGGAGCTGTTTTTT; CDR3: CASKNRLFGGDTGELFF
J: TRBJ2-1; V: TRBV11-3; D: NA; size: NA; DNA: TGTGCCAGCAGCTCCGGGGATGAGCAGTTCTTC; CDR3: CASSSGDEQFF
J: TRBJ2-7; V: TRBV27; D: TRBD1; size: NA; DNA: TGTGCCAGCAGCCATCCTACGCGGACAGGGGGCATCTACGAGCAGTACTTC; CDR3: CASSHPTRTGGIYEQYF
J: TRBJ2-5; V: TRBV15; D: TRBD2; size: NA; DNA: TGTGCCACCAGCAGAGATCTCGCCAGCGGGAGTTGGCGAGAGACCCAGTACTTC; CDR3: CATSRDLASGSWRETQYF
J: TRBJ2-1; V: TRBV28; D: TRBD2; size: NA; DNA: TGTGCCAGCAGTCCCAGGGTAGCGGGAGGGCCTAATGAGCAGTTCTTC; CDR3: CASSPRVAGGPNEQFF
J: TRBJ2-7; V: TRBV2; D: NA; size: NA; DNA: TGTGCCAGCAGTGAAGCGCAGAAGGGGCTGTACTTC; CDR3: CASSEAQKGLYF
J: TRBJ1-6; V: TRBV30; D: NA; size: NA; DNA: TGTGCCTGGAGTACCGGTGCAGGATCACCCCTCCACTTT; CDR3: CAWSTGAGSPLHF
J: TRBJ2-7; V: TRBV27; D: TRBD2; size: NA; DNA: TGTGCCAGCAGGAGGAAGCGGGAGGGATCCTACGAGCAGTACTTC; CDR3: CASRRKREGSYEQYF
J: TRBJ2-3; V: TRBV2; D: TRBD1; size: once; DNA: TGTGCCAGCAAGAGGGACAGGGGGCCAGATACGCAGTATTTT; CDR3: CASKRDRGPDTQYF
J: TRBJ1-5; V: TRBV28; D: TRBD1; size: NA; DNA: TGTGCCAGCAGTTCCGGACAGGGCCTTGATCAGCCCCAGCATTTT; CDR3: CASSSGQGLDQPQHF
J: TRBJ2-2; V: TRBV27; D: TRBD2; size: NA; DNA: TGTGCCAGCTTTACTAGCGGATTCGCGAACACCGGGGAGCTGTTTTTT; CDR3: CASFTSGFANTGELFF
J: TRBJ1-5; V: TRBV30; D: NA; size: NA; DNA: TGTGCCTGGAGTTTAGCCAGCAATCAGCCCCAGCATTTT; CDR3: CAWSLASNQPQHF
J: TRBJ1-1; V: TRBV28; D: NA; size: NA; DNA: TGTGCCAGCAGACGAGGAGGGCCGAACACTGAAGCTTTCTTT; CDR3: CASRRGGPNTEAFF
J: TRBJ1-4; V: TRBV30; D: NA; size: NA; DNA: TGTGCCTGGAGTGTACGCTCAGGGTTTAATGAAAAACTGTTTTTT; CDR3: CAWSVRSGFNEKLFF
J: TRBJ2-2; V: TRBV28; D: TRBD2; size: NA; DNA: TGTGCCAGCAGTCGACTAGCGCTAAACACCGGGGAGCTGTTTTTT; CDR3: CASSRLALNTGELFF